This TCR beta chain was retrieved from a study of cytomegalovirus exposure and HLA in healthy donors. The CDR3 has 13 amino acids. Looked up from germline, CDR1 is MGHDK and CDR2 is SYGVNS. Trimming shortened V by 6 bases and J by 8 bases, and 14 bases separated the two germline ends. The table came from immunoSEQ multiplex PCR; TCRdb's copy has only in-frame clones and leaves some out. The data show 50,000 to 65,000 clones, 90% to 96% seen once. Points from the study as a whole: Researchers counted some 150 TCR beta chains as cytomegalovirus-associated.

Comments on this clone: The antigen is undetermined.

The sequencing input was PBMCs. This receptor was taken from a woman aged 18-30 years in good health and CMV-seronegative. J is TRBJ2-1 and V is TRBV25-1, with D unresolved. CDR3: CASRSRPLDEQFF. CDR3 nucleotides: TGTGCCAGCAGAAGCCGCCCCTTGGATGAGCAGTTCTTC.